The present entry profiles one T cell receptor beta chain with its context. Using immunoSEQ multiplex PCR, the repertoire was profiled, and TCRdb retains in-frame clones only, with some absent. Seen here are a few hundred thousand clones, 89% observed once, and the top ten hold approximately 4.6%. These data belong to a study of blood T cell repertoires in COVID-19. Across the study: The origin of the acute and convalescent COVID-19 samples was the United States, Italy and Spain. Sources were T cells, B-cell-depleted T cells, or PBMCs; the material itself was cDNA or gDNA.

The CDR3 is 16 residues long. Germline loops: CDR1 LNHDA, CDR2 SQIVND (reference sequence). V was shortened by 5 bases and J by 3 bases, with 17 bases between the two germline ends. V usage is TRBV19 and J usage is TRBJ1-3; D possibly corresponds to TRBD1 (6 bases). The sequenced sample was peripheral blood. This TCR derives from a woman aged 40 to 55 who had recovered from COVID-19. This CDR3 reads CASSEKRGKVGNTIYF. Here the CDR3 DNA reads TGTGCCAGTAGTGAAAAGAGGGGGAAGGTTGGAAACACCATATATTTT. Based on the CDR3 plus reference TRBV19 and TRBJ1-3, the full variable domain is DGGITQSPKYLFRKEGQNVTLSCEQNLNHDAMYWYRQDPGQGLRLIYYSQIVNDFQKGDIAEGYSVSREKKESFPLTVTSAQKNPTAFYLCASSEKRGKVGNTIYFGEGSWLTVV.